Sequencing of this TCR beta chain was carried out in a study of T-cell memory formation after mild COVID-19. Study information: Clusters were largely donor specific. Study findings and constraints: The finding that pre-infection memory included some responding clones suggested that cross-reactive memory joined.

Each CDR3 protein gets one entry after TCRdb re-called the 5' RACE reads with MiXCR. The repertoire has 250,000 or so distinct CDR3 sequences, under 20% of them found once; the top ten carry 20% to 25%. The germline CDR1 and CDR2 sequences are MNHNY and SVGAGI (reference sequence). This CDR3 contains 13 residues. V was clipped by 6 bases and J by 6 bases; unmatched bases: 8. This clonotype came up a few times. No antigen is known for it. What was sequenced was PBMCs or a T cell subset sorted from them (not recorded which). V gene TRBV6-6 combines with J gene TRBJ2-7, with TRBD1 matching over 7 bases. This TCR was sampled from a man younger than 30 who had mild COVID-19 (a few samples of this study predate the infection). Cell type and time point are not known. In DNA, the CDR3 is TGTGCCAGCAGCCTCGGACAGGAGGTCGAGCAGTACGTC. This encodes CASSLGQEVEQYV.